The clone carrying this T cell receptor beta chain was detected only a few times. Employing constant-segment primers, 5'RACE generated TCR alpha and TCR beta cDNA libraries bearing sample barcodes and UMIs. TCRdb re-called the 5' RACE reads through MiXCR, storing one row per CDR3 protein. The sample includes 300,000 to 350,000 distinct CDR3 sequences, 13% of them seen just once. This specimen comes from a study of T-cell memory formation after mild COVID-19. Study at large: Clusters of TCRs were largely donor specific.

The CDR3 covers 13 residues. Trimming took 4 bases from V and 7 from J; bases not matched to a gene: 6. Looked up from germline, CDR1 is SGHTA and CDR2 is FQGTGA. The V and J genes are TRBV7-3 and TRBJ1-1; 7 bases match TRBD1. This receptor was identified in a man aged 18 to 30 who had mild COVID-19 (a few samples of this study predate the infection). Cell type and time point are not known. What was sequenced was PBMCs or a T cell subset sorted from them (not recorded which). The CDR3 bases are TGTGCCAGCAGCTCTGACCGGGACAGTGAAGCTTTCTTT. It codes for CASSSDRDSEAFF. The variable domain in full, completed from reference TRBV7-3 and TRBJ1-1, reads GAGVSQTPSNKVTEKGKYVELRCDPISGHTALYWYRQSLGQGPEFLIYFQGTGAADDSGLPNDRFFAVRPEGSVSTLKIQRTERGDSAVYLCASSSDRDSEAFFGQGTRLTVV.